This T cell receptor (beta chain) was found in a study of cytomegalovirus exposure and HLA in healthy donors. A multiplex PCR was run with 60 Vbeta primers and 13 Jbeta primers. Generated by immunoSEQ multiplex PCR, the TCRdb table keeps only in-frame clones and is missing some. The sample shows about 160,000 clones, approximately 80% of them seen only once. On this clone: What it binds is unknown.

The CDR3 extends over 14 amino acids. CDR1 and CDR2 (germline): WNHNN, SYGVQD (reference sequence). Trimming took 7 bases from V and 1 from J; bases not matched to a gene: 4. Findings and limits, study-wide: Most CMV-associated TCR beta chains were later found to appear HLA-restricted. Associated with cytomegalovirus, according to the listing, were 150 to 200 TCR beta chains. Highest at DRB1 and lowest at HLA-C, TCR association rates differed among HLA loci in a later analysis. According to an earlier analysis, most TCR beta V segments yielded productive rearrangements about 90% or about 30% of the time.

The sequencing sample was made of PBMCs. The TCR was taken from a young man in good health and CMV-seronegative. The V gene is TRBV10-1, the J gene TRBJ1-5; 7 nucleotides agree with TRBD1. The CDR3 reads CASNDRASNQPQHF. The DNA of the CDR3 is TGCGCCAGCAACGACAGGGCCAGCAATCAGCCCCAGCATTTT.